The 21 T cell receptor beta chains below were found in one sample sequenced in a study of cytomegalovirus exposure and HLA in healthy donors. Both 60 Vbeta primers and 13 Jbeta primers went into the PCR. Only in-frame clones appear in the TCRdb table, and some are missing; sequencing was by immunoSEQ multiplex PCR. Here the sample spans some 200,000 clones, 79% being singletons. Sequencing was performed on PBMCs. The receptors were sampled from a girl aged 10 to 17 in good health and CMV-seropositive.

The chain combines TRBV2 with TRBJ2-2; D possibly corresponds to TRBD1 (5 bases). Germline-derived CDR1 and CDR2 are SNHLY and FYNNEI. This CDR3 region has 14 residues. The V end was cut by 3 bases, the J end by 4 bases, with 9 bases between. CDR3 region: CASSESTATGELFF. CDR3 bases: TGTGCCAGCAGTGAGTCGACAGCCACCGGGGAGCTGTTTTTT. The full variable domain, in which reference TRBV2 and TRBJ2-2 provide the parts outside the CDR3, is EPEVTQTPSHQVTQMGQEVILRCVPISNHLYFYWYRQILGQKVEFLVSFYNNEISEKSEIFDDQFSVERPDGSNFTLKIRSTKLEDSAMYFCASSESTATGELFFGEGSRLTVL.

This chain uses TRBV5-5 with TRBJ2-5; 8 bases match TRBD1. CDR1 and CDR2 (germline): SGHKS, YYEKEE (reference sequence). The CDR3 covers 14 residues. Trimming cost V 4 bases and J 4 bases; bases outside gene matches: 6. The chain's CDR3 is CASSAIDRGETQYF. Written as DNA, the CDR3 is TGTGCCAGCAGCGCCATCGACAGGGGAGAGACCCAGTACTTC.

The sample holds one count of this clone. The chain's CDR3 is CAWWGGRNEQFF. The DNA of the CDR3 is TGTGCCTGGTGGGGGGGAAGGAATGAGCAGTTCTTC. V and J are TRBV30 and TRBJ2-1, with 7 bases that match TRBD2. The junction had 5 bases not matched to a gene; V was cut back by 5 bases and J by 7 bases. The CDR3 has 12 residues. The germline V gene has CDR1 GTSNPN and CDR2 SVGIG (reference sequence).

V and J are TRBV27 and TRBJ1-2, with TRBD1 matching 8 bases. Germline CDR1 MNHEY, CDR2 SMNVEV (reference sequence). This CDR3 has 15 residues. V shed 3 bases, J shed 5 bases, and the junction held 8 bases outside the gene matches. CDR3: CASSFWPGGSYGYTF. As DNA, the CDR3 is TGTGCCAGCAGTTTTTGGCCAGGGGGCTCGTATGGCTACACCTTC.

The rearrangement joins TRBV27 to TRBJ2-1, with 7 bases fitting TRBD2. The V segment lost 0 bases and the J segment 4 bases; nucleotides outside the gene matches: 12. Per germline, CDR1 MNHEY and CDR2 SMNVEV (reference sequence). This CDR3 contains 18 residues. CDR3 in amino acids: CASSLSGSLGLPYNEQFF. CDR3 DNA sequence: TGTGCCAGCAGTTTATCTGGTTCTCTGGGACTACCGTACAATGAGCAGTTCTTC.

This clone came up a few times. The chain combines TRBV30 with TRBJ1-1, with D possibly matching TRBD1 (5 bases). The CDR3 loop spans 12 amino acids. The V end was cut by 5 bases, the J end by 0 bases, with 7 bases between. The germline gives CDR1 GTSNPN, CDR2 SVGIG (reference sequence). The CDR3 coding sequence is TGTGCCTGGGGACAACTGAACACTGAAGCTTTCTTT. Protein sequence: CAWGQLNTEAFF.

This clone has a handful of counts. J is TRBJ2-3 and V is TRBV5-4; 9 nucleotides line up with TRBD2. Trimming cost V 3 bases and J 1 base; bases outside gene matches: 6. The CDR3 is 16 amino acids. CDR1 and CDR2 from the germline V gene are SGHNT and YYREEE (reference sequence). CDR3: CASSSIAGAGTDTQYF. The CDR3 bases are TGTGCCAGCAGCTCGATAGCGGGGGCCGGCACAGATACGCAGTATTTT.

The chain couples TRBV12-5 to TRBJ2-7; tentatively, D is TRBD2 (6 bases). Germline-derived CDR1 and CDR2 are LGHNT and FRNRAP. The CDR3 runs 11 residues. V was shortened by 5 bases and J by 4 bases, with 6 bases between the two germline ends. The CDR3 sequence: CASGRGYEQYF. The CDR3, as DNA: TGTGCTAGTGGTCGGGGGTACGAGCAGTACTTC.

The rearrangement joins TRBV19 to TRBJ1-2; 7 bases fit TRBD1. The V gene end was trimmed by 7 bases and the J gene end by 4 bases; junction bases not matched to a gene: 9. The CDR3 length is 14 residues. In germline, CDR1 is LNHDA, CDR2 SQIVND (reference sequence). The CDR3 DNA reads TGTGCCAGTATGGGTGACAGGGCGCCCTATGGCTACACCTTC. It is translated as CASMGDRAPYGYTF.

J is TRBJ2-5 and V is TRBV6-6; D unclear. The ends were cut back, 7 bases at V and 0 bases at J, with 9 bases in the middle. In germline, CDR1 is MNHNY, CDR2 SVGAGI (reference sequence). The CDR3 loop spans 13 amino acids. The CDR3: CASIPGHQETQYF. In nucleotides, the CDR3 is TGTGCCAGCATCCCAGGCCACCAAGAGACCCAGTACTTC.

The chain employs TRBV6-4 and TRBJ2-1; 9 bases match TRBD2. This CDR3 contains 15 residues. CDR1 is MRHNA, CDR2 SNTAGT, per germline. With 4 bases clipped from V and 4 bases from J, the junction kept 5 bases outside the gene matches. In nucleotides, the CDR3 is TGTGCCAGCAGTGGGAGTAGCGGGGGATACAATGAGCAGTTCTTC. It yields the protein CASSGSSGGYNEQFF.

The chain is built from TRBV6-6 and TRBJ1-2, with 7 nucleotides matching TRBD1. V shed 6 bases, J shed 5 bases, and the junction held 9 bases outside the gene matches. Per the germline V gene, CDR1 is MNHNY and CDR2 is SVGAGI (reference sequence). CDR3 length: 14 residues. Here the CDR3 DNA reads TGTGCCAGCAGACCCGAAGCAGGGGGGTATGGCTACACCTTC. It specifies CASRPEAGGYGYTF.

The rearrangement joins TRBV30 to TRBJ2-3; 8 nucleotides agree with TRBD2. J lost 3 bases, V lost 3 bases, and 8 bases had no gene match. The CDR3 spans 15 residues. CDR1 is GTSNPN and CDR2 is SVGIG in the germline V gene (reference sequence). CDR3 DNA: TGTGCCTGGAGCGGTCCGGGGGGGCAAACAGATACGCAGTATTTT. It codes for CAWSGPGGQTDTQYF. Filled out from reference TRBV30 and TRBJ2-3, the complete variable domain reads SQTIHQWPATLVQPVGSPLSLECTVEGTSNPNLYWYRQAAGRGLQLLFYSVGIGQISSEVPQNLSASRPQDRQFILSSKKLLLSDSGFYLCAWSGPGGQTDTQYFGPGTRLTVL.

The V and J genes are TRBV18 and TRBJ2-5, with D uncertain. The CDR3 covers 16 residues. Trimming removed 6 bases at V and 5 bases at J, with 22 bases between. The germline V gene encodes CDR1 KGHSH and CDR2 LQKENI. CDR3 amino acids: CASSPSNGPRLETQYF. The CDR3 DNA reads as TGTGCCAGCTCCCCATCCAATGGGCCCCGCCTCGAGACCCAGTACTTC.

The gene calls are TRBV4-3 and TRBJ2-7, with 9 bases identical to TRBD2. The CDR3 loop spans 16 amino acids. V lost 0 bases and J lost 5; bases outside the gene matches: 8. The germline gives CDR1 LGHNA, CDR2 YSLEER. This CDR3 reads CASSQDFAGGIDEQYF. The CDR3 region has the DNA TGCGCCAGCAGCCAAGATTTTGCGGGGGGGATTGACGAGCAGTACTTC.

The chain has TRBV9 and TRBJ1-2; D remains unclear. V gave up 0 bases and J gave up 8 bases, with 8 bases separating them. Germline V lookup: CDR1 SGDLS, CDR2 YYNGEE. This CDR3 contains 12 residues. CDR3 sequence reads: CASSVDRVGYTF. CDR3 bases: TGTGCCAGCAGCGTAGACCGGGTCGGCTACACCTTC.

As to this clone: Other nucleotide sequences in the sample specify the same CDR3. V usage is TRBV11-2 and J usage is TRBJ2-7, with a weak D call TRBD1 (6 bases). The CDR3 runs 14 residues. Germline V gene lookup returns CDR1 SGHAT and CDR2 FQNNGV. Trimming took 5 bases from V and 1 from J, leaving 12 bases between them. The CDR3 loop reads CASSAGARSYEQYF. The CDR3 DNA sequence: TGTGCCAGCAGCGCAGGGGCGAGGTCCTACGAGCAGTACTTC.

The chain employs TRBV6-5 and TRBJ2-7; 7 bases map to TRBD2. Unmatched junction bases numbered 7, after V lost 0 bases and J lost 2 bases. Germline V gene data show CDR1 as MNHEY and CDR2 as SVGAGI. The CDR3 runs to 16 residues. CDR3 loop: CASSYSTASGTYEQYF. The CDR3 region has the DNA TGTGCCAGCAGTTACTCGACGGCTAGCGGAACCTACGAGCAGTACTTC.

The chain is built from TRBV10-3 and TRBJ2-3; D perhaps matches TRBD1 (5 bases). Germline CDR1 ENHRY, CDR2 SYGVKD. V lost 7 bases, J lost 12 bases, and 17 bases lay in between. CDR3 size: 12 residues. The DNA for the CDR3 is TGTGCCATCAATAGCCAGGGAAATTCTCAGTATTTT. Encoded protein: CAINSQGNSQYF.

This chain uses TRBV19 with TRBJ2-5, with a tentative D call TRBD1 (5 bases). Germline CDR1 reads LNHDA; CDR2 reads SQIVND (reference sequence). This CDR3 contains 16 residues. Trimming shortened V by 4 bases and J by 0 bases, and 15 bases separated the two germline ends. CDR3 bases: TGTGCCAGTAGTACAAGGGGTGTGAGGAACCAAGAGACCCAGTACTTC. Translating it yields CASSTRGVRNQETQYF.

The chain couples TRBV7-8 to TRBJ2-1; 10 nucleotides line up with TRBD1. Germline assignment: CDR1 SGHVS and CDR2 FQNEAQ. J lost 0 bases, V lost 6 bases, and 2 bases had no gene match. The CDR3 is 15 residues long. The chain's CDR3 is CASRRDRGSYNEQFF. CDR3 bases: TGTGCCAGCAGACGGGACAGGGGCTCCTACAATGAGCAGTTCTTC.